A single sample is the source of the 9 T cell receptor beta chains below, sequenced in a study of beta chain features in type 1 diabetes. Reverse transcription of all isolated RNA meant that expressed TCRB transcripts were sequenced. The protocol was immunoSEQ multiplex PCR, while the TCRdb copy is restricted to in-frame clones and leaves out a portion. The sample lists around 430,000 clones, 30% occurring once. Source material: naive CD4+ T cells from blood. The receptors shown here come from a man aged 18 to 29 in good health.

The chain couples TRBV7-3 to TRBJ2-2; 9 bases map to TRBD2. Trimming took 6 bases from V and 2 from J; bases not matched to a gene: 4. This CDR3 is 15 amino acids long. From germline, CDR1 is SGHTA and CDR2 FQGTGA. Here the CDR3 DNA reads TGTGCCAGCAGGGAGACTAGCGGAAACACCGGGGAGCTGTTTTTT. It yields the protein CASRETSGNTGELFF.

This chain connects TRBV29-1 to TRBJ2-1, with no clear D. This CDR3 contains 11 residues. V lost 5 bases and J lost 6, with 8 bases in between. CDR1 and CDR2 (germline): SQVTM, ANQGSEA. In DNA form, the CDR3 reads TGCAGCGTTTCCCGTGTCAATGAGCAGTTCTTC. This encodes CSVSRVNEQFF.

The table lists this clone with a few counts. The chain couples TRBV4-3 to TRBJ2-5; D is unclear. CDR3 length equals 13 residues. V lost 1 base and J lost 4, with 7 bases in between. CDR1 LGHNA and CDR2 YSLEER come from the germline V gene. CDR3 sequence: CASSQGVRETQYF. CDR3 in DNA: TGCGCCAGCAGCCAAGGTGTCAGAGAGACCCAGTACTTC.

The V call is TRBV14, the J call TRBJ2-1; 10 bases agree with TRBD2. CDR3 length: 15 residues. The V segment lost 2 bases and the J segment 13 bases; nucleotides outside the gene matches: 11. Germline CDR1 SGHDN, CDR2 FVKESK. The CDR3 region is CASSQSGGSGRTQFF. CDR3 DNA: TGTGCCAGCAGCCAATCCGGAGGTAGCGGGAGGACACAGTTCTTC.

The V gene is TRBV14, the J gene TRBJ2-3; 8 nucleotides agree with TRBD2. The CDR3 is 14 residues long. Per the germline V gene, CDR1 is SGHDN and CDR2 is FVKESK. V was clipped by 8 bases and J by 1 base; unmatched bases: 5. CDR3 nucleotide sequence: TGTGCCAGCCGTGGACTAGCAGGCACAGATACGCAGTATTTT. As protein: CASRGLAGTDTQYF.

This clone was found a few times. The genes are TRBV29-1 and TRBJ1-1; no definite D call. Germline assignment: CDR1 SQVTM and CDR2 ANQGSEA. The CDR3 runs 13 residues. V lost 7 bases and J 2 bases, leaving 14 bases between the germline ends. The CDR3 reads CSADLGLNTEAFF. CDR3 DNA: TGCAGCGCTGATCTCGGCCTTAACACTGAAGCTTTCTTT.

The chain has TRBV7-2 and TRBJ2-1; 11 positions agree with TRBD2. CDR1 is SGHTA, CDR2 FQGNSA, per germline. Trimming took 1 base from V and 5 from J; bases not matched to a gene: 4. The length of the CDR3 is 16 residues. The CDR3 spells CASSLEGTSGHNEQFF. In DNA, the CDR3 is TGTGCCAGCAGCTTAGAGGGGACTAGCGGCCACAATGAGCAGTTCTTC.

The chain uses TRBV11-2 and TRBJ2-5; D gene unclear. Germline lookup yields CDR1 SGHAT and CDR2 FQNNGV. Trimming cost V 0 bases and J 5 bases, with 4 bases left between them. This CDR3 is built from 12 residues. The CDR3 spells CASSLDRETQYF. CDR3 bases: TGTGCCAGCAGCTTAGACAGGGAGACCCAGTACTTC.

The J gene is TRBJ2-7, the V gene TRBV29-1; 11 nucleotides agree with TRBD2. V shed 4 bases and J 2 bases; nucleotides not matched to a gene: 7. The germline gives CDR1 SQVTM, CDR2 ANQGSEA. This CDR3 is 15 amino acids long. CDR3 amino acids: CSVAVSTSGTYEQYF. The CDR3 coding sequence is TGCAGCGTTGCAGTCTCGACTAGCGGGACCTACGAGCAGTACTTC.